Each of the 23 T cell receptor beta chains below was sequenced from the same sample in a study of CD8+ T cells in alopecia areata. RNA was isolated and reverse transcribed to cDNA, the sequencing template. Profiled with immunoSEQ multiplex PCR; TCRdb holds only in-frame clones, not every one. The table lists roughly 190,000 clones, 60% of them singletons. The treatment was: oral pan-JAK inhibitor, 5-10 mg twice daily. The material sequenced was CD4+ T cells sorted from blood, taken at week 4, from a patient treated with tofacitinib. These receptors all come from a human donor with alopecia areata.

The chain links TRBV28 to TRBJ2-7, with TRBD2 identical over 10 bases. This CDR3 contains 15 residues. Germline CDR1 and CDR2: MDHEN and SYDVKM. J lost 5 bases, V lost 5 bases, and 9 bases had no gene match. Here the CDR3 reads CASSPSGRAVDEQYF. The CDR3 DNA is TGTGCCAGCAGTCCCAGCGGGAGGGCCGTGGACGAGCAGTACTTC.

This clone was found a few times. CDR3 in amino acids: CASSQGASTSLTDTQYF. CDR3 sequence (DNA): TGCGCCAGCAGCCAAGGGGCCTCGACTAGCCTCACAGATACGCAGTATTTT. V is TRBV4-1 and J is TRBJ2-3; 7 nucleotides agree with TRBD2. The CDR3 is 17 amino acids. With 1 base clipped from V and 2 bases from J, the junction kept 9 bases outside the gene matches. Germline CDR1 is MGHRA and CDR2 is YSYEKL.

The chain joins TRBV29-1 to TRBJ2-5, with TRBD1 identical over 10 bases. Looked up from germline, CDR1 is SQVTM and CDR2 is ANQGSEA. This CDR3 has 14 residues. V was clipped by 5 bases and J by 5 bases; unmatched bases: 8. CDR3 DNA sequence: TGCAGCGTTTCAAGCCCGGGACAGGGGGAGACCCAGTACTTC. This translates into CSVSSPGQGETQYF.

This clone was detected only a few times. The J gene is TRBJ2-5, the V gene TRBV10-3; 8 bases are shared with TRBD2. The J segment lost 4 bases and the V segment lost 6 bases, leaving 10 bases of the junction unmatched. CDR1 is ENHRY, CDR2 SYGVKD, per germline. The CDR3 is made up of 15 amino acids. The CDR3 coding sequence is TGTGCCATCAGATCTGACACCCGGGGGGGAGAGACCCAGTACTTC. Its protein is CAIRSDTRGGETQYF.

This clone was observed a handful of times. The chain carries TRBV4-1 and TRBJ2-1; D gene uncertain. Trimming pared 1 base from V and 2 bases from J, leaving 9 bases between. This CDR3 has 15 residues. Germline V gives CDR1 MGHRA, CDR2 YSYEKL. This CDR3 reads CASSQGGQAYNEQFF. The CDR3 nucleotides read TGCGCCAGCAGCCAAGGTGGGCAGGCCTACAATGAGCAGTTCTTC.

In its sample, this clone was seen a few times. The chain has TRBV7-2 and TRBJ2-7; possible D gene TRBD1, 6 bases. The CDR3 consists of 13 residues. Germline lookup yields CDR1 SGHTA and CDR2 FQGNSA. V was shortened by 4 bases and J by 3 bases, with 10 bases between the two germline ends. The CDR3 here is CASSYSRGYEQYF. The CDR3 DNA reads TGTGCCAGCAGCTATAGCAGGGGCTACGAGCAGTACTTC.

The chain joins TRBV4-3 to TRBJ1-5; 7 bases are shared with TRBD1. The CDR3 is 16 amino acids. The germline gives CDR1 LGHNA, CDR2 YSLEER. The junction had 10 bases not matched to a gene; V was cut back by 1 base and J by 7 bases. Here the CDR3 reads CASSQGRDRANQPQHF. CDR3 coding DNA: TGCGCCAGCAGCCAAGGTCGTGACAGGGCGAACCAGCCCCAGCATTTT.

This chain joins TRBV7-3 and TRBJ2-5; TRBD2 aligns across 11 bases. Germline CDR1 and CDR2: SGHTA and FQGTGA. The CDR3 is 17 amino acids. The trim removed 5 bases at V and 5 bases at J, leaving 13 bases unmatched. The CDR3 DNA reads TGTGCCAGCAGCCCACAGGGTAGCGGGAGGGCCCGGGAGACCCAGTACTTC. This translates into CASSPQGSGRARETQYF.

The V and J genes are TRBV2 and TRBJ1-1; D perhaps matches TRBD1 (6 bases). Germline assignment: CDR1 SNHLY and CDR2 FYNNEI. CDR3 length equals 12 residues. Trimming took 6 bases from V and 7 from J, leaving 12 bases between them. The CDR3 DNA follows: TGTGCCAGCAGCGCCAGACAGGTTGAAGCTTTCTTT. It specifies CASSARQVEAFF.

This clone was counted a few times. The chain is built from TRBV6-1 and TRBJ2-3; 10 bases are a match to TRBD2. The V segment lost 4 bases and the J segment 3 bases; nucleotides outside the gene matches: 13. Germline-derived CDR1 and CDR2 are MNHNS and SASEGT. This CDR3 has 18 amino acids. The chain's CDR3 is CASSGTWASGSSTDTQYF. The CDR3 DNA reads TGTGCCAGCAGTGGGACATGGGCTAGCGGGAGTAGTACAGATACGCAGTATTTT.

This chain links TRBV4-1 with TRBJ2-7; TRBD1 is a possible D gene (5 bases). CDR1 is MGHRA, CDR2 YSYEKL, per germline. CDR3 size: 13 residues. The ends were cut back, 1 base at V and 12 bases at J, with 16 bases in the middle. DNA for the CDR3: TGCGCCAGCAGCCAAGTAGAACAGGTGGTTCGGTACTTC. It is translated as CASSQVEQVVRYF.

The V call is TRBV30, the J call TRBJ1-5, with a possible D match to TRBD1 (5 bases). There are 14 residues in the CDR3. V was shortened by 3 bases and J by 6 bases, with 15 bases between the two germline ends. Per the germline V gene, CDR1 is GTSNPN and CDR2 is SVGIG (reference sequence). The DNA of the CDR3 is TGTGCCTGGAGCCTAAGGGCAGGGTCTCAGCCCCAGCATTTT. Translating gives CAWSLRAGSQPQHF.

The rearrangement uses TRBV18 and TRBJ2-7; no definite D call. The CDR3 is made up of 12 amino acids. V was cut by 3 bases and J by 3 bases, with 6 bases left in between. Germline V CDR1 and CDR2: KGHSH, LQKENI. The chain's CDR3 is CASSPNLYEQYF. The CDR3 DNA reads TGTGCCAGCTCACCCAACCTCTACGAGCAGTACTTC.

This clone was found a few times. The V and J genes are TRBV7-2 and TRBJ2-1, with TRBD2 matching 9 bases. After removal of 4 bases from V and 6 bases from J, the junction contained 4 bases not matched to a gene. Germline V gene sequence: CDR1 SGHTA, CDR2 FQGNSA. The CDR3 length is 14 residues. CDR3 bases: TGTGCCAGCAGCTCCGGGACTAGCATCAATGAGCAGTTCTTC. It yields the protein CASSSGTSINEQFF.

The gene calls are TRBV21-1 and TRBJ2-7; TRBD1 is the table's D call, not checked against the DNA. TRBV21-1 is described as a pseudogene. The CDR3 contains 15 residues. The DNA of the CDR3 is TGTGCCAGCAGCGGGGCCCCCAGCCCCTCCTACGAGCAGTACTTC. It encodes CASSGAPSPSYEQYF.

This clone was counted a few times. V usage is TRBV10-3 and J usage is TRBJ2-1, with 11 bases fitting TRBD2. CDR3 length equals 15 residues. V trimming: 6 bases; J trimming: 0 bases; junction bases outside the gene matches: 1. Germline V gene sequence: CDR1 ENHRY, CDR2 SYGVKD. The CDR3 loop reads CAISTSGSSYNEQFF. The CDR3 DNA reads TGTGCCATCAGCACTAGCGGGAGCTCCTACAATGAGCAGTTCTTC.

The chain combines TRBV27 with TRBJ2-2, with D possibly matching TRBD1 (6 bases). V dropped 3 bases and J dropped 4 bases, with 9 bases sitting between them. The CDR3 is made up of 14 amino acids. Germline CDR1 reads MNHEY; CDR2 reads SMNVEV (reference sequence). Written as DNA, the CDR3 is TGTGCCAGCAGTTTGTCGGACAGCACCGGGGAGCTGTTTTTT. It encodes CASSLSDSTGELFF.

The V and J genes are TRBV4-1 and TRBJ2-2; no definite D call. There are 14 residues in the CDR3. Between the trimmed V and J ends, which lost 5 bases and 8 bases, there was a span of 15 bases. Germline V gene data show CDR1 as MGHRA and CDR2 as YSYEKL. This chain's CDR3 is CASSTELEFGELFF. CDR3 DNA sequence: TGCGCCAGCAGCACAGAGCTGGAGTTTGGGGAGCTGTTTTTT.

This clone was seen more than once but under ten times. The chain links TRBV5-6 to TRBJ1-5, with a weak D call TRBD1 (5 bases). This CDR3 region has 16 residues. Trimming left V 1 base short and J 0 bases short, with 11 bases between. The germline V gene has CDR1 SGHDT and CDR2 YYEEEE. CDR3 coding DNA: TGTGCCAGCAGCTTGAATACAGGACATAGCAATCAGCCCCAGCATTTT. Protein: CASSLNTGHSNQPQHF.

CDR3 nucleotides: TGTGCCAGCAGCTTTACCGGGACTAGTAATGAGCAGTTCTTC. Its translation is CASSFTGTSNEQFF. This chain uses TRBV7-2 with TRBJ2-1, with TRBD2 identical over 8 bases. Germline CDR1 and CDR2: SGHTA and FQGNSA. This CDR3 region has 14 residues. The V segment lost 3 bases and the J segment 7 bases; nucleotides outside the gene matches: 5. The full variable domain, rest sourced from reference TRBV7-2 and TRBJ2-1, is GAGVSQSPSNKVTEKGKDVELRCDPISGHTALYWYRQSLGQGLEFLIYFQGNSAPDKSGLPSDRFSAERTGGSVSTLTIQRTQQEDSAVYLCASSFTGTSNEQFFGPGTRLTVL.

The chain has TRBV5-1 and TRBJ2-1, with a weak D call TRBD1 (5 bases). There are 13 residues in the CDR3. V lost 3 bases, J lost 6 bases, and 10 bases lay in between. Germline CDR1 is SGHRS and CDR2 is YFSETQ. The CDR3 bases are TGCGCCAGCAGCTCGGACAACAGCAATGAGCAGTTCTTC. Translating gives CASSSDNSNEQFF.

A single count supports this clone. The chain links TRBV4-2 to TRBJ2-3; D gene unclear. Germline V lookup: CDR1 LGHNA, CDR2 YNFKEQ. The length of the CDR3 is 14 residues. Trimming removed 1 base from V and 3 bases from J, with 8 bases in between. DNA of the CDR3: TGTGCCAGCAGCCAAGTGTCGCAGACAGATACGCAGTATTTT. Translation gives CASSQVSQTDTQYF.

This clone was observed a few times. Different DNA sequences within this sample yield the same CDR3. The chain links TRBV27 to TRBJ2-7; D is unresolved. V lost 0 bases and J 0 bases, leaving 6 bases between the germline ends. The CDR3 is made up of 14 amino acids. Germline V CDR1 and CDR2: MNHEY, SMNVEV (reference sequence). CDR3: CASSLSLLSYEQYF. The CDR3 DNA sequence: TGTGCCAGCAGTTTATCCCTACTCTCCTACGAGCAGTACTTC.